The clone carrying this T cell receptor beta chain was counted many times. Its cognate antigen is unknown. The sample is drawn from a study of T cells in Graves' hyperthyroidism and ophthalmopathy. In germline, CDR1 is SGHAT, CDR2 FQNNGV. The trim removed 0 bases at V and 2 bases at J, leaving 6 bases unmatched. The CDR3 has 17 amino acids. The study's findings and limits: Expanded thyroid clonotypes (above 0.001) were mostly also found in blood.

RNA transcripts yielded amplified TCR beta CDR3 regions. HTBI primers drove first-round RT-PCR of the TCR CDR3. MiXCR, applied by TCRdb to the multiplex PCR reads, yields one record per CDR3 protein. This table holds 550,000 to 600,000 distinct CDR3 sequences, approximately 15% found once. The sample was blood. This clonotype was obtained from a woman younger than 30 with Graves' ophthalmopathy. The rearrangement links TRBV11-2 to TRBJ2-2; 7 nucleotides line up with TRBD1. CDR3 in amino acids: CASSLERTGLNTGELFF. The CDR3 bases are TGTGCCAGCAGCTTAGAGCGGACAGGACTCAACACCGGGGAGCTGTTTTTT.